Each of the 8 T cell receptor beta chains below was sequenced from the same sample in a study of T cell changes during pregnancy in multiple sclerosis. Method: immunoSEQ multiplex PCR; TCRdb's copy keeps in-frame clones and lacks some. The sample records 60,000 to 85,000 clones, roughly 92% being singletons. Sequenced material: peripheral blood, taken in the second trimester of pregnancy. Receptors were obtained from a female donor with multiple sclerosis, enrolled in a pregnancy study.

This chain joins TRBV29-1 and TRBJ2-3, with 7 positions matching TRBD2. The CDR3 runs 13 residues. With 3 bases clipped from V and 6 bases from J, the junction kept 6 bases outside the gene matches. CDR1 and CDR2 from the germline V gene are SQVTM and ANQGSEA. CDR3 residues: CSVDGRGTDTQYF. Written as DNA, the CDR3 is TGCAGCGTTGACGGGCGGGGGACTGATACGCAGTATTTT.

V and J are TRBV5-1 and TRBJ2-7, with a possible D match to TRBD2 (6 bases). This CDR3 is 15 amino acids long. The germline CDR1 and CDR2 sequences are SGHRS and YFSETQ. V lost 5 bases to trimming and J lost 2 bases, with 17 bases between them. The CDR3 nucleotides are TGCGCCAGCAGGACTACGGGGGAGACCCCCTACGAGCAGTACTTC. Encoded protein: CASRTTGETPYEQYF.

The rearrangement joins TRBV9 to TRBJ2-3; D might be TRBD2 (6 bases). The germline V and J ends were trimmed by 0 bases and 4 bases, with 18 bases remaining between them. The CDR3 runs to 17 residues. Germline V gene data show CDR1 as SGDLS and CDR2 as YYNGEE. CDR3 region: CASSVAGYGGAADTQYF. Here the CDR3 DNA reads TGTGCCAGCAGCGTAGCTGGCTACGGAGGGGCCGCAGATACGCAGTATTTT.

This sequence joins TRBV29-1 and TRBJ1-3; no reliable D call. V dropped 0 bases and J dropped 1 base, with 19 bases sitting between them. Looked up from germline, CDR1 is SQVTM and CDR2 is ANQGSEA. CDR3 size: 18 residues. CDR3 coding DNA: TGCAGCGTTGAAGATCGGGTCCTCCTCCGGGGATCTGGAAACACCATATATTTT. This encodes CSVEDRVLLRGSGNTIYF.

This clone turned up a few times. The chain's CDR3 is CASSDITGLASYNEQFF. CDR3 nucleotide sequence: TGTGCCAGCAGCGATATAACGGGACTAGCGAGTTACAATGAGCAGTTCTTC. This chain connects TRBV25-1 to TRBJ2-1; 10 bases match TRBD2. There are 17 residues in the CDR3. The germline V gene has CDR1 MGHDK and CDR2 SYGVNS. Losses at the gene ends were 6 bases for V and 4 bases for J; bases not matched to a gene: 12.

This clone was observed a single time. The chain carries TRBV27 and TRBJ2-1; 11 bases agree with TRBD1. The CDR3 consists of 18 residues. V was pared by 2 bases and J by 0 bases, with 6 bases of the junction left unmatched. CDR1 is MNHEY and CDR2 is SMNVEV in the germline V gene (reference sequence). The CDR3 protein is CASSLIGTGGISYNEQFF. The DNA for the CDR3 is TGTGCCAGCAGTTTAATAGGGACAGGGGGTATCTCCTACAATGAGCAGTTCTTC.

This clone was seen just once. The chain links TRBV27 to TRBJ2-5; D is perhaps TRBD2 (6 bases). Per the germline V gene, CDR1 is MNHEY and CDR2 is SMNVEV (reference sequence). V lost 4 bases and J 5 bases, leaving 17 bases between the germline ends. This CDR3 has 15 amino acids. This chain's CDR3 is CASSSPTTGRETQYF. Written as DNA, the CDR3 is TGTGCCAGCAGTTCGCCGACTACTGGGAGGGAGACCCAGTACTTC.

The chain employs TRBV9 and TRBJ2-7; the D gene is possibly TRBD1 (6 bases). There are 15 residues in the CDR3. The V end was cut by 0 bases, the J end by 3 bases, with 13 bases between. Looked up from germline, CDR1 is SGDLS and CDR2 is YYNGEE. The CDR3 coding sequence is TGTGCCAGCAGCGTAGACGCAGGGGTAAGCTACGAGCAGTACTTC. It yields the protein CASSVDAGVSYEQYF.